This T cell receptor beta chain was observed in a study of blood T cell repertoires in COVID-19. Overall study: Nucleic acid was either cDNA or gDNA, and it came from T cells, B-cell-depleted T cells, or PBMCs.

In the authors' methods: Amplifying reference gene primers gave estimates of nucleated cell counts. The method was immunoSEQ multiplex PCR; TCRdb's version includes in-frame clones alone and lacks a portion of them. Clonal size and the V and J genes are those of that table, whereas D and trimming came from the DNA. The table has around 150,000 clones, about 86% seen once. CDR1 is MDHEN, CDR2 SYDVKM, per germline. The length of the CDR3 is 16 residues. V was cut by 7 bases and J by 4 bases, with 20 bases left in between. The sequence came from an older man with acute or convalescent COVID-19. Sequenced input: peripheral blood. The chain links TRBV28 to TRBJ1-3, with a tentative D call TRBD1 (6 bases). The CDR3 nucleotides are TGTGCCAGCACCCTCTCAAAATCAGGGGACGGAAACACCATATATTTT. Protein sequence: CASTLSKSGDGNTIYF.